Listed below are T cell receptor beta chains from one sample, sequenced in a study of cytotoxic CD8 clonotypes in ibrutinib-treated CLL. Assay: immunoSEQ multiplex PCR; the TCRdb copy retains only in-frame clones and omits some. This sample has 160,000 or so clones, with 70% to 85% found just once. Sample: PBMCs, taken after 12 months of ibrutinib treatment. These receptors were obtained from a human donor with chronic lymphocytic leukemia. The CDR3 runs from the conserved cysteine through the conserved F or W. The D gene is left open where the match is weak. Not every row has a clone size; where given, it reads once, few, many or a size class.

>.|TRBJ2-5|TRBV2|.
TGTGCCAGCAGTGTGGTACAAGAGACCCAGTACTTC
CASSVVQETQYF
>.|TRBJ2-7|TRBV5-1|TRBD2
TGCGCCAGCAGCTTGGATTTCGGGGGGGCCTACGAGCAGTACTTC
CASSLDFGGAYEQYF
>once|TRBJ1-2|TRBV27|TRBD1
TGTGCCAGCAGTACCTCGGACAGGACTGGTGCTCACTATGGCTACACCTTC
CASSTSDRTGAHYGYTF
>few|TRBJ2-7|TRBV19|TRBD1
TGTGCCAGTAGTACTAGACAGGGTTCAGTACCCTACGAGCAGTACTTC
CASSTRQGSVPYEQYF
>.|TRBJ2-6|TRBV14|.
TGTGCCAGCAGCGACTGGCGTCCTGGGGCCAACGTCCTGACTTTC
CASSDWRPGANVLTF
>few|TRBJ1-2|TRBV18|.
TGTGCCAGCTCACCGGACGCTAACTATGGCTACACCTTC
CASSPDANYGYTF
>.|TRBJ2-2|TRBV7-2|.
TGTGCCAGCAGCTTAGGGGCTACTCAGGCCGGGGAGCTGTTTTTT
CASSLGATQAGELFF
>once|TRBJ1-1|TRBV9|.
TGTGCCAGCAGCGTAGATGGGGAAGTAGCTTTCTTT
CASSVDGEVAFF
>.|TRBJ2-3|TRBV2|.
TGTGCCAGCAGTATCAGCACAGATACGCAGTATTTT
CASSISTDTQYF
>once|TRBJ1-1|TRBV19|.
TGTGCCAGTAGTATCCTCGGCCCGGGCACGGGGACTGAAGCTTTCTTT
CASSILGPGTGTEAFF
>.|TRBJ2-3|TRBV7-6|.
TGTGCCAGCAGCCCCCGACAGGCCACCCGTGATACGCAGTATTTT
CASSPRQATRDTQYF
>.|TRBJ1-5|TRBV19|.
TGTGCCAGTAGTACCAGGCCGGGGGCTGCGAATCAGCCCCAGCATTTT
CASSTRPGAANQPQHF
>few|TRBJ1-2|TRBV7-9|.
TGTGCCAGCAGCTTAGCAGTGCCAGGGAATAATAACTATGGCTACACCTTC
CASSLAVPGNNNYGYTF
>few|TRBJ2-1|TRBV7-2|.
TGTGCCAGCAGCATACGGCCCGGCGATGAGCAGTTCTTC
CASSIRPGDEQFF
>.|TRBJ1-5|TRBV18|TRBD1
TGTGCCAGCTCACCAGGACAGGGCAATCAGCCCCAGCATTTT
CASSPGQGNQPQHF
>.|TRBJ1-5|TRBV5-4|.
TGTGCCAGCAGCTCGGGACCTACCCTGCCGCCCCAGCATTTT
CASSSGPTLPPQHF
>few|TRBJ1-2|TRBV21-1|.
TGTGCCAGCAGCAAAGCCGAGGGTTTGATAAGCTTGGACTATGGCTACACCTTC
CASSKAEGLISLDYGYTF
>.|TRBJ2-3|TRBV7-6|TRBD2
TGTGCCAGCAGCTTAGGGCTTGGGGGTAGCGGGGGGCCGGTAGATACGCAGTATTTT
CASSLGLGGSGGPVDTQYF
>.|TRBJ1-1|TRBV30|TRBD1
TGTGCCTCAGACAGGGCCTGGGAGACTGAAGCTTTCTTT
CASDRAWETEAFF
>.|TRBJ2-1|TRBV5-1|TRBD2
TGCGCCAGCAGCAAACCGTGGGTAGCGGGGGAGAATGAGCAGTTCTTC
CASSKPWVAGENEQFF